This entry lists 23 T cell receptor beta chains sequenced from one sample in a study of blood T cell repertoires in COVID-19. Some clones are missing from TCRdb's copy, which holds only in-frame ones; the method was immunoSEQ multiplex PCR. The sample records around 130,000 clones, 88% being singletons. The sequencing input was peripheral blood. Receptors originate from a man aged 65-85 years with active COVID-19.

V gene TRBV4-1 combines with J gene TRBJ2-7; 10 bases are shared with TRBD2. Trimming took 1 base from V and 2 from J; bases not matched to a gene: 2. The CDR3 has 15 residues. Germline CDR1 and CDR2: MGHRA and YSYEKL. The CDR3 bases are TGCGCCAGCAGCCAAGTGCTAGCGGGGGCCTACGAGCAGTACTTC. It encodes CASSQVLAGAYEQYF.

This rearrangement joins TRBV2 to TRBJ1-5, with TRBD1 as a possible D gene (6 bases). Trimming shortened V by 4 bases and J by 6 bases, and 13 bases separated the two germline ends. The CDR3 runs to 14 residues. Germline V lookup: CDR1 SNHLY, CDR2 FYNNEI. The CDR3 region has the DNA TGTGCCAGCAGTGTACAGGGATATAGTCAGCCCCAGCATTTT. Translated: CASSVQGYSQPQHF.

The chain has TRBV5-1 and TRBJ2-1; D possibly corresponds to TRBD1 (5 bases). The germline V and J ends were trimmed by 0 bases and 0 bases, with 13 bases remaining between them. The CDR3 is 17 residues long. CDR1 is SGHRS, CDR2 YFSETQ, per germline. The CDR3 DNA reads TGCGCCAGCAGCTTGGGGTCAGGGCCGGGCTCCTACAATGAGCAGTTCTTC. It specifies CASSLGSGPGSYNEQFF.

The table lists this clone with a few counts. This chain joins TRBV2 and TRBJ1-6, with 8 bases aligning to TRBD1. There are 14 residues in the CDR3. V lost 3 bases to trimming and J lost 14 bases; unmatched junction nucleotides: 9. CDR1 and CDR2 (germline): SNHLY, FYNNEI. CDR3 nucleotide sequence: TGTGCCAGCAGTGACCTCGACAGGGGATTCACCCTCCACTTT. It encodes CASSDLDRGFTLHF.

This chain joins TRBV27 and TRBJ1-5; 11 bases line up with TRBD1. From germline, CDR1 is MNHEY and CDR2 SMNVEV (reference sequence). The CDR3 length is 19 residues. With 2 bases clipped from V and 2 bases from J, the junction kept 11 bases outside the gene matches. The DNA for the CDR3 is TGTGCCAGCAGTTTAATCGGCACCGGGACAGGGGGACGCAATCAGCCCCAGCATTTT. This encodes CASSLIGTGTGGRNQPQHF.

V and J are TRBV24-1 and TRBJ2-5; 9 nucleotides align to TRBD1. Germline V CDR1 and CDR2: KGHDR, SFDVKD. CDR3 length equals 18 residues. J gave up 2 bases and V 3 bases, and 12 bases lay outside the gene matches. The CDR3 nucleotides read TGTGCCACCAGTGATCTCACAGGGGGCGCAGGGGGGCAAGAGACCCAGTACTTC. Translated: CATSDLTGGAGGQETQYF.

The chain carries TRBV6-2 or TRBV6-3 and TRBJ2-3, with D possibly matching TRBD2 (7 bases). Trimming cost V 7 bases and J 1 base, with 15 bases left between them. This CDR3 contains 15 residues. CDR1 and CDR2 from the germline V gene are MNHEY and SVGEGT. The CDR3 reads CASTPLGGRTDTQYF. The CDR3 region has the DNA TGTGCCAGCACCCCACTGGGGGGGCGCACAGATACGCAGTATTTT.

This clone was detected only once. The CDR3 region is CASTNQGGEQFF. The CDR3 bases are TGTGCCAGTACTAACCAGGGGGGTGAGCAGTTCTTC. The chain has TRBV19 and TRBJ2-1, with a weak D call TRBD1 (7 bases). Per the germline V gene, CDR1 is LNHDA and CDR2 is SQIVND (reference sequence). The CDR3 spans 12 residues. Trimming cost V 7 bases and J 9 bases, with 13 bases left between them.

The chain couples TRBV24-1 to TRBJ2-5; TRBD2 agrees at 8 bases. Trimming cost V 4 bases and J 4 bases; bases outside gene matches: 7. Per the germline V gene, CDR1 is KGHDR and CDR2 is SFDVKD. The CDR3 loop spans 15 amino acids. This CDR3 reads CATSEGSGSGETQYF. Written as DNA, the CDR3 is TGTGCCACCAGTGAGGGGAGCGGGAGTGGAGAGACCCAGTACTTC.

This chain joins TRBV11-2 and TRBJ2-1; D call uncertain. The V end lost 5 bases, the J end lost 9 bases, and 14 bases lay between the germline ends. Germline V gene data show CDR1 as SGHAT and CDR2 as FQNNGV. The CDR3 loop spans 13 amino acids. The CDR3 bases are TGTGCCAGCAGCCCCCTTATAAATAGTGAGCAGTTCTTC. Residues: CASSPLINSEQFF.

The rearrangement uses TRBV19 and TRBJ2-1, with D perhaps matching TRBD2 (6 bases). V dropped 4 bases and J dropped 7 bases, with 17 bases sitting between them. Germline V gene data show CDR1 as LNHDA and CDR2 as SQIVND (reference sequence). This CDR3 has 15 amino acids. The CDR3 loop is CASSTSRRRVNEQFF. Here the CDR3 DNA reads TGTGCCAGTAGTACGTCCCGTAGGAGGGTGAATGAGCAGTTCTTC.

The chain links TRBV15 to TRBJ2-7; TRBD2 matches 8 bases. From germline, CDR1 is LNHNV and CDR2 YYDKDF (reference sequence). V lost 0 bases to trimming and J lost 0 bases; unmatched junction nucleotides: 4. The CDR3 is 16 amino acids. CDR3 nucleotide sequence: TGTGCCACCAGCAGAGATCGGGGGGGGAACTCCTACGAGCAGTACTTC. Its protein is CATSRDRGGNSYEQYF.

This chain joins TRBV18 and TRBJ2-5; 7 bases line up with TRBD1. Losses at the gene ends were 6 bases for V and 5 bases for J; bases not matched to a gene: 6. Germline values: CDR1 KGHSH, CDR2 LQKENI. The CDR3 runs to 13 residues. This chain's CDR3 is CASSPGQDETQYF. The CDR3 DNA reads TGTGCCAGCTCGCCCGGACAGGACGAGACCCAGTACTTC.

The chain links TRBV9 to TRBJ1-1, with TRBD1 matching over 8 bases. CDR1 and CDR2 (germline): SGDLS, YYNGEE. V lost 0 bases, J lost 1 base, and 11 bases stayed unmatched. This CDR3 contains 18 residues. The CDR3 DNA follows: TGTGCCAGCAGCGTAGGGCCGGGACAGGCTAGCAGGAACACTGAAGCTTTCTTT. Protein product: CASSVGPGQASRNTEAFF.

This clone appeared a single time. V and J are TRBV28 and TRBJ1-2; tentatively, D is TRBD1 (6 bases). There are 12 residues in the CDR3. V was trimmed by 7 bases and J by 8 bases, leaving 14 bases between them. The V gene's germline CDR1 is MDHEN and CDR2 SYDVKM. This CDR3 is CASTRLQGGYTF. CDR3 coding DNA: TGTGCCAGCACCCGCCTCCAGGGGGGCTACACCTTC.

This chain connects TRBV3-1 (or the pseudogene TRBV3-2) to TRBJ1-3; possible D gene TRBD1, 5 bases. Germline V gene data show CDR1 as LGHDT and CDR2 as YNNKEL (reference sequence). This CDR3 has 15 amino acids. The germline V and J ends were trimmed by 6 bases and 3 bases, with 15 bases remaining between them. CDR3: CASSLGQGGGNTIYF. Written as DNA, the CDR3 is TGTGCCAGCAGTCTCGGGCAGGGCGGTGGAAACACCATATATTTT.

The chain couples TRBV19 to TRBJ1-1, with D possibly matching TRBD1 (5 bases). Germline V gene data show CDR1 as LNHDA and CDR2 as SQIVND (reference sequence). CDR3 length: 15 amino acids. V lost 4 bases and J 4 bases, leaving 16 bases between the germline ends. As DNA, the CDR3 is TGTGCCAGTAGTAACCCCCTGGGGGGTGTCACTGAAGCTTTCTTT. The encoded protein is CASSNPLGGVTEAFF. Full variable domain (outside the CDR3, taken from reference TRBV19 and TRBJ1-1): DGGITQSPKYLFRKEGQNVTLSCEQNLNHDAMYWYRQDPGQGLRLIYYSQIVNDFQKGDIAEGYSVSREKKESFPLTVTSAQKNPTAFYLCASSNPLGGVTEAFFGQGTRLTVV.

This chain links TRBV12-3 or TRBV12-4 with TRBJ2-5; no reliable D call. The V end lost 7 bases, the J end lost 2 bases, and 8 bases lay between the germline ends. The CDR3 totals 12 residues. CDR3 in amino acids: CASTQQQETQYF. CDR3 coding DNA: TGTGCCAGCACACAGCAACAAGAGACCCAGTACTTC.

V is TRBV9 and J is TRBJ1-4, with D maybe TRBD1 (5 bases). Trimming took 3 bases from V and 7 from J, leaving 16 bases between them. This CDR3 is built from 15 residues. Germline assignment: CDR1 SGDLS and CDR2 YYNGEE. CDR3 nucleotide sequence: TGTGCCAGCAGCGCTATCGGGGGGTCGGGTGAAAAACTGTTTTTT. It specifies CASSAIGGSGEKLFF. Drawing the rest from reference TRBV9 and TRBJ1-4, the complete variable domain is DSGVTQTPKHLITATGQRVTLRCSPRSGDLSVYWYQQSLDQGLQFLIQYYNGEERAKGNILERFSAQQFPDLHSELNLSSLELGDSALYFCASSAIGGSGEKLFFGSGTQLSVL.

The chain recombines TRBV5-4 with TRBJ2-7; the D is unclear. CDR1 is SGHNT and CDR2 is YYREEE in the germline V gene (reference sequence). The CDR3 length is 11 residues. V gave up 0 bases and J gave up 7 bases, with 5 bases separating them. The CDR3 DNA is TGTGCCAGCAGCTTGGGTCGGGAGCAGTACTTC. Translated: CASSLGREQYF.

The chain links TRBV6-5 to TRBJ2-7; TRBD2 matches 10 bases. CDR1 and CDR2 from the germline V gene are MNHEY and SVGAGI. The CDR3 has 15 amino acids. V lost 0 bases and J lost 2; bases outside the gene matches: 1. The chain's CDR3 is CASSYSLAGAYEQYF. DNA for the CDR3: TGTGCCAGCAGTTACTCGCTAGCGGGAGCCTACGAGCAGTACTTC.

The chain links TRBV5-1 to TRBJ2-6; 7 nucleotides agree with TRBD2. The V gene's germline CDR1 is SGHRS and CDR2 YFSETQ. Trimming took 1 base from V and 0 from J; bases not matched to a gene: 4. The CDR3 has 17 residues. The CDR3 sequence is CASSLFPSGSGANVLTF. The CDR3 bases are TGCGCCAGCAGCTTGTTTCCTAGCGGCTCTGGGGCCAACGTCCTGACTTTC.

The chain couples TRBV28 to TRBJ2-7; D gene uncertain. Trimming pared 2 bases from V and 1 base from J, leaving 6 bases between. The CDR3 is 13 residues long. CDR1 and CDR2 from the germline V gene are MDHEN and SYDVKM. CDR3 loop: CASSLPVSYEQYF. CDR3 DNA: TGTGCCAGCAGTTTACCGGTATCCTACGAGCAGTACTTC. Full variable domain (missing parts from reference TRBV28 and TRBJ2-7): DVKVTQSSRYLVKRTGEKVFLECVQDMDHENMFWYRQDPGLGLRLIYFSYDVKMKEKGDIPEGYSVSREKKERFSLILESASTNQTSMYLCASSLPVSYEQYFGPGTRLTVT.